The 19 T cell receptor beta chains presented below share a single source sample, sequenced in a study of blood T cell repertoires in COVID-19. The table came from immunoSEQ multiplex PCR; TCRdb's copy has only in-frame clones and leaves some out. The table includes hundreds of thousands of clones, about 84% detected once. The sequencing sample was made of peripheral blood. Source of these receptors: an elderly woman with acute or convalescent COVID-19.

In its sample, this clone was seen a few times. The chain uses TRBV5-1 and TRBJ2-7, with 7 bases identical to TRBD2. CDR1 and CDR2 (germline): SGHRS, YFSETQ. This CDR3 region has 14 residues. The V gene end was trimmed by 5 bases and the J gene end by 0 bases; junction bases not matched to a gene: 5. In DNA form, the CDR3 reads TGCGCCAGCAGGATTTCGGGGGGCTCCTACGAGCAGTACTTC. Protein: CASRISGGSYEQYF. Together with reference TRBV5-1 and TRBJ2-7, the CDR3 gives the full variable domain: KAGVTQTPRYLIKTRGQQVTLSCSPISGHRSVSWYQQTPGQGLQFLFEYFSETQRNKGNFPGRFSGRQFSNSRSEMNVSTLELGDSALYLCASRISGGSYEQYFGPGTRLTVT.

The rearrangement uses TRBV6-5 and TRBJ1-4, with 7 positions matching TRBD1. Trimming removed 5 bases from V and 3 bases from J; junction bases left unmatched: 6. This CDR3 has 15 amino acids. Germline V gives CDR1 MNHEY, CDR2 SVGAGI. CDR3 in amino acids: CASSQRDSANEKLFF. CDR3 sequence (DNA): TGTGCCAGCAGTCAACGGGACAGCGCTAATGAAAAACTGTTTTTT.

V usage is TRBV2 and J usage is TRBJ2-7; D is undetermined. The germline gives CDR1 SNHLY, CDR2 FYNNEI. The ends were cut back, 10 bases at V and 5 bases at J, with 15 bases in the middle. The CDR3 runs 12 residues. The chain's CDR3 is CATYLAADEQYF. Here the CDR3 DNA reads TGTGCCACCTACCTGGCGGCGGACGAGCAGTACTTC.

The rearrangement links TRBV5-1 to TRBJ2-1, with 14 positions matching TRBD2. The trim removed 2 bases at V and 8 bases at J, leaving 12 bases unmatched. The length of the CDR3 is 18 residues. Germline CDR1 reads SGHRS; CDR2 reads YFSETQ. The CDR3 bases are TGCGCCAGCAGCTTAACTGCGGGACTAGCGGGGGCCACAGATGAGCAGTTCTTC. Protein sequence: CASSLTAGLAGATDEQFF.

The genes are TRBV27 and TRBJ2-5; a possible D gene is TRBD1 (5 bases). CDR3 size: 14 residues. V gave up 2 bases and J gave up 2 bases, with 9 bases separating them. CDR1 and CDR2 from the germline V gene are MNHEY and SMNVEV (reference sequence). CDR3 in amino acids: CASSLGADQETQYF. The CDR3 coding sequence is TGTGCCAGCAGTTTAGGGGCGGATCAAGAGACCCAGTACTTC.

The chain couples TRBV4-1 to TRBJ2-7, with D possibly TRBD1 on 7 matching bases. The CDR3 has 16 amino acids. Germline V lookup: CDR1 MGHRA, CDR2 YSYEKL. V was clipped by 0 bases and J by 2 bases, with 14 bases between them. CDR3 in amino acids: CASSQDLAQGAYEQYF. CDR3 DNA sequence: TGCGCCAGCAGCCAAGATCTAGCGCAGGGGGCCTACGAGCAGTACTTC.

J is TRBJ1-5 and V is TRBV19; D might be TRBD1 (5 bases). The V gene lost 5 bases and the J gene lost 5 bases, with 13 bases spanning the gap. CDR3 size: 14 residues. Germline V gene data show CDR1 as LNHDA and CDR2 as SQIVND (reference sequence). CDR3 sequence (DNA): TGTGCCAGTAGTGGGGCCGGGAGAGATCAGCCCCAGCATTTT. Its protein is CASSGAGRDQPQHF.

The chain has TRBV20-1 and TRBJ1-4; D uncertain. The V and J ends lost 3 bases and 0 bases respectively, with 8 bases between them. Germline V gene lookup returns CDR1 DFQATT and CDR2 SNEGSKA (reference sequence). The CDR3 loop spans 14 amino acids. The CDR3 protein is CSASRDATNEKLFF. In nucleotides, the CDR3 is TGCAGTGCTAGTCGGGATGCAACTAATGAAAAACTGTTTTTT.

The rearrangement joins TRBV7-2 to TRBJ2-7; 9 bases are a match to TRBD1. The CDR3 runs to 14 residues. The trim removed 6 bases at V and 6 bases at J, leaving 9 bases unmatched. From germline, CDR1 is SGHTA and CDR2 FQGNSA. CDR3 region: CASRPMGTGLEQYF. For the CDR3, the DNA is TGTGCCAGCAGACCCATGGGGACAGGGCTCGAGCAGTACTTC.

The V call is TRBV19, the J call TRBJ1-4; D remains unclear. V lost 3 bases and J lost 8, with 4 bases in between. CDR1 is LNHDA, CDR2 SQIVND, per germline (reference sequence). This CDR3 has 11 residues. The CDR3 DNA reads TGTGCCAGTAGTATGCGCGAAAAACTGTTTTTT. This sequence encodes CASSMREKLFF.

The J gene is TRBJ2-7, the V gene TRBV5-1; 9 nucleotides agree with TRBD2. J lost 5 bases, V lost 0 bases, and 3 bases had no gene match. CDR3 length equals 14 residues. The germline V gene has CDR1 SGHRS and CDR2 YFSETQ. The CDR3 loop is CASSLGGTSHEQYF. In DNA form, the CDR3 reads TGCGCCAGCAGCTTGGGGGGGACTAGCCACGAGCAGTACTTC. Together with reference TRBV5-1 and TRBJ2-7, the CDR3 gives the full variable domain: KAGVTQTPRYLIKTRGQQVTLSCSPISGHRSVSWYQQTPGQGLQFLFEYFSETQRNKGNFPGRFSGRQFSNSRSEMNVSTLELGDSALYLCASSLGGTSHEQYFGPGTRLTVT.

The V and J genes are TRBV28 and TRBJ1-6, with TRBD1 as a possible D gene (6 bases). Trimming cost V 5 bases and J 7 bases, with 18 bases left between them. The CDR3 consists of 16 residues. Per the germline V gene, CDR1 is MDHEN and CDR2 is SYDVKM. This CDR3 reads CASSRRLQGVNSPLHF. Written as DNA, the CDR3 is TGTGCCAGCAGTAGAAGATTACAGGGTGTAAATTCACCCCTCCACTTT.

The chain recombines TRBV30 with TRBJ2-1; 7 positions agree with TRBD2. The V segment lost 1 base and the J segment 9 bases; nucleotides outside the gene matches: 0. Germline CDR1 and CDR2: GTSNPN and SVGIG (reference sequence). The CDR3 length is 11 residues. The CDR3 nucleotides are TGTGCCTGGAGTGCGGGAGGTGAGCAGTTCTTC. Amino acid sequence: CAWSAGGEQFF.

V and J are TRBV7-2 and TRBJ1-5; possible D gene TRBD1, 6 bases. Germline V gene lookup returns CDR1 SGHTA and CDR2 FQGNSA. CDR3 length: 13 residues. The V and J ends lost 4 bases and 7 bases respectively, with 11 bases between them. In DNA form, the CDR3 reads TGTGCCAGCAGCTCAGGGGATTGGCAGCCCCAGCATTTT. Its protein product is CASSSGDWQPQHF.

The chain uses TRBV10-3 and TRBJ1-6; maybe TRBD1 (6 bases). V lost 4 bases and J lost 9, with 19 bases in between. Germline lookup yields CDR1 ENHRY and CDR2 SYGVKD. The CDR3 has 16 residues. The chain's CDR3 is CAISGATGTKGSPLHF. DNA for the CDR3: TGTGCCATCAGTGGGGCAACCGGGACAAAGGGTTCACCCCTCCACTTT.

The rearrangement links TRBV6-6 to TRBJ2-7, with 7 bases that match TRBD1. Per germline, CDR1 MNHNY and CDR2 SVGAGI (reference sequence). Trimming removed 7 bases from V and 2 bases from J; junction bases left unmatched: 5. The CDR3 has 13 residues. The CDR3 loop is CASTPGQTYEQYF. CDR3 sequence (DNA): TGTGCCAGCACCCCGGGACAGACCTACGAGCAGTACTTC.

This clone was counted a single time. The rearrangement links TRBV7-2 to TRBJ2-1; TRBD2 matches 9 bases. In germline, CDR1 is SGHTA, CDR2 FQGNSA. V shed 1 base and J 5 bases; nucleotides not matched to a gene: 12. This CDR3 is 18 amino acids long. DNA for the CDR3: TGTGCCAGCAGCTTAGTAGGCGGGGGGGCCCGTGCAAACAATGAGCAGTTCTTC. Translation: CASSLVGGGARANNEQFF.

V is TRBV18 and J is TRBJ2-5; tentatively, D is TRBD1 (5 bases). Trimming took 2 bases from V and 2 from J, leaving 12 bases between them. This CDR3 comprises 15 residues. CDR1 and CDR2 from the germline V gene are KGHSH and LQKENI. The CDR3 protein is CASSPFVDSQETQYF. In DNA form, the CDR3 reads TGTGCCAGCTCACCATTTGTCGACAGTCAAGAGACCCAGTACTTC.

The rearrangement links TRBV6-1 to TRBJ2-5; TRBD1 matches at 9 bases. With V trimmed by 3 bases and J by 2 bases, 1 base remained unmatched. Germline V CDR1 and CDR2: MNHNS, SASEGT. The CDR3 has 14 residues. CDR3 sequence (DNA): TGTGCCAGCAGTGAGGGGACAGGGCAAGAGACCCAGTACTTC. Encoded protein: CASSEGTGQETQYF.